The 31 T cell receptor beta chains below were found in one sample sequenced in a study of PD-1 blockade in classical Hodgkin lymphoma. Libraries were prepared by immunoSEQ multiplex PCR; TCRdb keeps only in-frame clonotypes and omits some of them. The sample has about 46,000 clones; around 72% are singletons. Every one of the patients relapsed after autologous stem cell transplantation (brentuximab vedotin exposure was variable). The sequences come from peripheral blood mononuclear cells (PBMCs), collected at baseline. These receptor sequences come from a human donor with classical Hodgkin lymphoma.

CDR3 DNA sequence: TGTGCCAGCAGCTGGAGACAGATCCTTAACTATGGCTACACCTTC. The encoded protein is CASSWRQILNYGYTF. This chain joins TRBV7-9 and TRBJ1-2, with D possibly being TRBD1 (5 bases). Trimming shortened V by 4 bases and J by 1 base, and 13 bases separated the two germline ends. Germline CDR1 SEHNR, CDR2 FQNEAQ (reference sequence). The CDR3 totals 15 residues.

A single count supports this clone. The V and J genes are TRBV19 and TRBJ2-1; D unclear. CDR1 is LNHDA, CDR2 SQIVND, per germline (reference sequence). The CDR3 spans 13 residues. V was clipped by 3 bases and J by 9 bases, with 12 bases between them. DNA for the CDR3: TGTGCCAGTAGTATCCTGGGGTTTGGTGAGCAGTTCTTC. Translation: CASSILGFGEQFF. Complete variable domain (other parts from reference TRBV19 and TRBJ2-1): DGGITQSPKYLFRKEGQNVTLSCEQNLNHDAMYWYRQDPGQGLRLIYYSQIVNDFQKGDIAEGYSVSREKKESFPLTVTSAQKNPTAFYLCASSILGFGEQFFGPGTRLTVL.

The chain uses TRBV27 and TRBJ1-2, with TRBD1 identical over 7 bases. CDR3 length equals 14 residues. Germline-derived CDR1 and CDR2 are MNHEY and SMNVEV (reference sequence). Germline trimming cut 5 bases from V and 1 base from J; bases unmatched to any gene: 4. DNA of the CDR3: TGTGCCAGCAGTCAAGGACAGGTTAACTATGGCTACACCTTC. Its translation: CASSQGQVNYGYTF.

This sequence joins TRBV11-3 and TRBJ2-7; 8 nucleotides agree with TRBD1. The germline gives CDR1 SGHNT, CDR2 YENEEA. The CDR3 covers 14 residues. Trimming cost V 4 bases and J 2 bases; bases outside gene matches: 4. This CDR3 reads CASSWTGFTYEQYF. In DNA form, the CDR3 reads TGTGCCAGCAGCTGGACAGGGTTTACCTACGAGCAGTACTTC.

This chain connects TRBV18 to TRBJ2-5; 7 nucleotides align to TRBD1. The tail of the sequence fits TRBJ2-7 better, so the J call may be wrong. CDR3 length: 15 amino acids. Per germline, CDR1 KGHSH and CDR2 LQKENI. The CDR3 reads CASSLGDSSSYEQYF. CDR3 nucleotide sequence: TGTGCCAGCTCACTGGGGGACAGTAGCTCCTACGAGCAGTACTTC.

This clone was detected a few times. The rearrangement joins TRBV5-1 to TRBJ1-1; D is possibly TRBD1 (5 bases). V lost 5 bases to trimming and J lost 2 bases, with 13 bases between them. This CDR3 region has 14 residues. Germline CDR1 SGHRS, CDR2 YFSETQ. CDR3 DNA sequence: TGCGCCAGCAGTTTCGGTGGGGGAAACACTGAAGCTTTCTTT. Residues: CASSFGGGNTEAFF. Filled out from reference TRBV5-1 and TRBJ1-1, the complete variable domain reads KAGVTQTPRYLIKTRGQQVTLSCSPISGHRSVSWYQQTPGQGLQFLFEYFSETQRNKGNFPGRFSGRQFSNSRSEMNVSTLELGDSALYLCASSFGGGNTEAFFGQGTRLTVV.

As DNA, the CDR3 is TGTGCCAGCAGTGAATCTGAGGGGGCGCGGGGAAGCAATCAGCCCCAGCATTTT. Amino acid sequence: CASSESEGARGSNQPQHF. The rearrangement links TRBV25-1 to TRBJ1-5; TRBD1 agrees at 7 bases. CDR1 and CDR2 from the germline V gene are MGHDK and SYGVNS. V trimming: 1 base; J trimming: 1 base; junction bases outside the gene matches: 10. The CDR3 extends over 18 amino acids.

The V gene is TRBV5-1, the J gene TRBJ2-1; 7 bases line up with TRBD2. This CDR3 is built from 15 residues. Germline V gene data show CDR1 as SGHRS and CDR2 as YFSETQ. Losses at the gene ends were 7 bases for V and 2 bases for J; bases not matched to a gene: 9. The CDR3 DNA follows: TGCGCCAGCTACGTTTCTAGCGGAGCCTACAATGAGCAGTTCTTC. Residues: CASYVSSGAYNEQFF.

V usage is TRBV9 and J usage is TRBJ2-7; 7 bases agree with TRBD2. CDR1 SGDLS and CDR2 YYNGEE come from the germline V gene. CDR3 size: 15 residues. The junction had 5 bases not matched to a gene; V was cut back by 0 bases and J by 2 bases. CDR3 in amino acids: CASSVVASGAYEQYF. The CDR3 DNA follows: TGTGCCAGCAGCGTAGTGGCTAGCGGCGCCTACGAGCAGTACTTC.

The chain combines TRBV28 with TRBJ1-3; D remains ambiguous. V was pared by 5 bases and J by 0 bases, with 14 bases between. CDR3 length equals 16 residues. The germline V gene has CDR1 MDHEN and CDR2 SYDVKM. The CDR3 region has the DNA TGTGCCAGCAGTCCCTCCTGGGGAGTCTCTGGAAACACCATATATTTT. It specifies CASSPSWGVSGNTIYF.

J is TRBJ1-2 and V is TRBV27; 10 nucleotides match TRBD1. Germline loops: CDR1 MNHEY, CDR2 SMNVEV (reference sequence). The CDR3 runs 14 residues. Trimming took 3 bases from V and 8 from J; bases not matched to a gene: 6. The CDR3 sequence is CASSFGTGVFGYTF. The CDR3, as DNA: TGTGCCAGCAGTTTCGGGACAGGGGTTTTCGGCTACACCTTC.

The V call is TRBV15, the J call TRBJ1-1; D is ambiguous. This CDR3 spans 12 amino acids. Germline values: CDR1 LNHNV, CDR2 YYDKDF (reference sequence). Trimming removed 6 bases from V and 1 base from J, with 6 bases in between. CDR3 protein: CATRHENTEAFF. The CDR3 nucleotides are TGTGCCACCAGGCACGAGAACACTGAAGCTTTCTTT.

The gene calls are TRBV6-1 and TRBJ2-2; D uncertain. CDR1 and CDR2 from the germline V gene are MNHNS and SASEGT. The V end lost 1 base, the J end lost 6 bases, and 12 bases lay between the germline ends. The CDR3 consists of 15 residues. The CDR3: CASSEGLLRSGELFF. In DNA form, the CDR3 reads TGTGCCAGCAGTGAAGGGCTCCTCCGGTCCGGGGAGCTGTTTTTT.

V is TRBV28 and J is TRBJ2-7; D is unresolved. This CDR3 comprises 15 residues. Germline V gives CDR1 MDHEN, CDR2 SYDVKM. Trimming left V 6 bases short and J 3 bases short, with 18 bases between. The CDR3 DNA follows: TGTGCCAGCAGCGCAGCCGCAATTATAGGCTACGAGCAGTACTTC. This codes for CASSAAAIIGYEQYF.

This clone was detected ten times or more. This chain links TRBV29-1 with TRBJ1-2; D gene uncertain. Trimming took off 2 bases at V and 8 bases at J, with 15 bases between the two ends. Germline assignment: CDR1 SQVTM and CDR2 ANQGSEA. The CDR3 length is 13 residues. DNA for the CDR3: TGCAGCGTTGAATTGGGTAGTGCTACCGGCTACACCTTC. Protein: CSVELGSATGYTF. Full variable domain (rest looked up from reference TRBV29-1 and TRBJ1-2): SAVISQKPSRDICQRGTSLTIQCQVDSQVTMMFWYRQQPGQSLTLIATANQGSEATYESGFVIDKFPISRPNLTFSTLTVSNMSPEDSSIYLCSVELGSATGYTFGSGTRLTVV.

The genes are TRBV5-6 and TRBJ2-7; 7 bases align to TRBD1. The length of the CDR3 is 13 residues. V gave up 4 bases and J gave up 3 bases; unmatched junction bases: 4. Germline V gene data show CDR1 as SGHDT and CDR2 as YYEEEE. CDR3 DNA sequence: TGTGCCAGCAGCCCTGACAGGGACTACGAGCAGTACTTC. This gives the protein CASSPDRDYEQYF.

The chain has TRBV19 and TRBJ1-2; 10 bases are a match to TRBD1. CDR3 length: 14 residues. Germline V gives CDR1 LNHDA, CDR2 SQIVND (reference sequence). V shed 3 bases and J 3 bases; nucleotides not matched to a gene: 1. CDR3 in amino acids: CASSMGTGDYGYTF. The CDR3 nucleotides are TGTGCCAGTAGTATGGGGACAGGGGACTATGGCTACACCTTC.

The rearrangement links TRBV7-8 to TRBJ2-5; 9 nucleotides match TRBD2. Germline CDR1 and CDR2: SGHVS and FQNEAQ. The CDR3 runs to 16 residues. V was pared by 5 bases and J by 3 bases, with 10 bases of the junction left unmatched. CDR3 nucleotides: TGTGCCAGCAGCGACCTGGTGCGGGGGGGAGAAGAGACCCAGTACTTC. Protein: CASSDLVRGGEETQYF. The full variable domain, rest sourced from reference TRBV7-8 and TRBJ2-5, is GAGVSQSPRYKVAKRGQDVALRCDPISGHVSLFWYQQALGQGPEFLTYFQNEAQLDKSGLPSDRFFAERPEGSVSTLKIQRTQQEDSAVYLCASSDLVRGGEETQYFGPGTRLLVL.

J is TRBJ1-6 and V is TRBV11-3; 7 bases line up with TRBD1. The CDR3 is 15 residues long. Germline values: CDR1 SGHNT, CDR2 YENEEA. J gave up 10 bases and V 3 bases, and 9 bases lay outside the gene matches. CDR3 residues: CASSLGGTVQSPLHF. In DNA, the CDR3 is TGTGCCAGCAGCTTGGGCGGGACAGTCCAATCACCCCTCCACTTT.

This clone was detected a few times. The CDR3 sequence is CASSTSSTEAFF. The CDR3 region has the DNA TGTGCCAGTAGTACTAGTAGTACTGAAGCTTTCTTT. The chain uses TRBV19 and TRBJ1-1, with D unresolved. Germline CDR1 reads LNHDA; CDR2 reads SQIVND (reference sequence). The CDR3 runs 12 residues. Trimming shortened V by 4 bases and J by 5 bases, and 8 bases separated the two germline ends.

J is TRBJ2-1 and V is TRBV5-1, with a tentative D call TRBD2 (6 bases). Trimming shortened V by 5 bases and J by 8 bases, and 11 bases separated the two germline ends. Looked up from germline, CDR1 is SGHRS and CDR2 is YFSETQ. CDR3 size: 12 residues. CDR3: CASRGLSDEQFF. The CDR3, as DNA: TGCGCCAGCAGGGGACTGAGCGATGAGCAGTTCTTC.

The J gene is TRBJ2-1, the V gene TRBV30; tentative D call: TRBD1 (6 bases). The germline V and J ends were trimmed by 6 bases and 4 bases, with 7 bases remaining between them. Germline-derived CDR1 and CDR2 are GTSNPN and SVGIG (reference sequence). CDR3 size: 11 residues. CDR3 nucleotides: TGTGCCTGTCAGGGGTACAATGAGCAGTTCTTC. Translated: CACQGYNEQFF.

V and J are TRBV6-4 and TRBJ2-3; unclear D gene. The CDR3 runs to 17 residues. V was cut by 6 bases and J by 1 base, with 20 bases left in between. The germline gives CDR1 MRHNA, CDR2 SNTAGT. CDR3 protein: CASSAGLDAGGTDTQYF. In DNA, the CDR3 is TGTGCCAGCAGCGCCGGCTTGGACGCCGGTGGCACAGATACGCAGTATTTT.

The CDR3, as DNA: TGTGCCAGCTCAAACCCCCCTTCTGGAAACACCATATATTTT. Its protein is CASSNPPSGNTIYF. This chain uses TRBV6-5 with TRBJ1-3; D gene ambiguous. CDR3 size: 14 residues. Germline loops: CDR1 MNHEY, CDR2 SVGAGI. Trimming removed 8 bases at V and 1 base at J, with 12 bases between.

J is TRBJ2-5 and V is TRBV9; TRBD2 matches at 13 bases. Germline V CDR1 and CDR2: SGDLS, YYNGEE. CDR3 length equals 15 residues. With V trimmed by 3 bases and J by 5 bases, 4 bases remained unmatched. The CDR3 coding sequence is TGTGCCAGCAGCGAGACTAGCGGGGGGTTCGAGACCCAGTACTTC. Translation gives CASSETSGGFETQYF.

This clone was seen a handful of times. The gene calls are TRBV19 and TRBJ2-2; D is ambiguous. Trimming removed 7 bases from V and 5 bases from J, with 11 bases in between. The CDR3 totals 13 residues. Germline V gene data show CDR1 as LNHDA and CDR2 as SQIVND (reference sequence). The CDR3 sequence is CASTGRWTGELFF. In nucleotides, the CDR3 is TGTGCCAGTACGGGCAGATGGACCGGGGAGCTGTTTTTT.

CDR3 sequence: CASSFGTGEKLFF. CDR3 nucleotides: TGTGCCAGCAGTTTCGGGACGGGAGAAAAACTGTTTTTT. The genes are TRBV27 and TRBJ1-4; tentative D call: TRBD1 (5 bases). V lost 3 bases to trimming and J lost 8 bases, with 10 bases between them. The CDR3 sequence is 13 residues long. Germline V gene sequence: CDR1 MNHEY, CDR2 SMNVEV (reference sequence).

This rearrangement joins TRBV6-1 to TRBJ1-5, with no clear D. The CDR3 has 17 amino acids. Trimming took 3 bases from V and 6 from J, leaving 21 bases between them. The germline gives CDR1 MNHNS, CDR2 SASEGT. CDR3 region: CASSDRGVTVWSQPQHF. In DNA form, the CDR3 reads TGTGCCAGCAGTGACCGCGGGGTCACGGTCTGGAGTCAGCCCCAGCATTTT.

The table lists this clone with a count of one. The V gene is TRBV21-1, the J gene TRBJ2-5; TRBD2 is the table's D call and was not checked against the DNA. TRBV21-1 is noted as a pseudogene. This CDR3 comprises 16 residues. The chain's CDR3 is CASSKTSGGVKETQYF. The CDR3 DNA reads as TGTGCCAGCAGCAAGACTAGCGGGGGGGTTAAAGAGACCCAGTACTTC.

The chain carries TRBV7-9 and TRBJ2-3, with 7 bases lining up with TRBD2. V dropped 6 bases and J dropped 5; count of bases not matched to a gene: 8. CDR3 size: 14 residues. Germline CDR1 reads SEHNR; CDR2 reads FQNEAQ (reference sequence). DNA of the CDR3: TGTGCCAGCAGACTCAGCGGGGCCTTAGATACGCAGTATTTT. Translation gives CASRLSGALDTQYF.

The V call is TRBV5-4, the J call TRBJ2-5; 10 bases fit TRBD1. V gave up 2 bases and J gave up 2 bases; unmatched junction bases: 6. This CDR3 comprises 16 residues. Germline V gene data show CDR1 as SGHNT and CDR2 as YYREEE (reference sequence). The DNA of the CDR3 is TGTGCCAGCAGCTTACCCGTGGACAGGGGGCAAGAGACCCAGTACTTC. This codes for CASSLPVDRGQETQYF.